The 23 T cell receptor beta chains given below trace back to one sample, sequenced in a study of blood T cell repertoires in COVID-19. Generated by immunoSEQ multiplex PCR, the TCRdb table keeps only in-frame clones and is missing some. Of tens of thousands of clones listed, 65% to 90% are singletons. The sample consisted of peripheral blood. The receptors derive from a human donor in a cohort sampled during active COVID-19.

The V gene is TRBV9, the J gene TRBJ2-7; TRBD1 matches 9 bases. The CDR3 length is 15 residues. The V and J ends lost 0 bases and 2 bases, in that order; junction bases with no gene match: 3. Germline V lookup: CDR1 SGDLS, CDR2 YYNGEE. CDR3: CASSVETGGTYEQYF. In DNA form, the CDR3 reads TGTGCCAGCAGCGTAGAGACAGGGGGAACCTACGAGCAGTACTTC.

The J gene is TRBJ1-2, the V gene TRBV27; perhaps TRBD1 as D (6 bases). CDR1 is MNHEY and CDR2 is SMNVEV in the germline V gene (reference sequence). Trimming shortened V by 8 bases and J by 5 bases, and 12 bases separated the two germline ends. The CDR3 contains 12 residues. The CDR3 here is CASRDRRYGYTF. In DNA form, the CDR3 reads TGTGCCAGCCGCGACAGGCGATATGGCTACACCTTC.

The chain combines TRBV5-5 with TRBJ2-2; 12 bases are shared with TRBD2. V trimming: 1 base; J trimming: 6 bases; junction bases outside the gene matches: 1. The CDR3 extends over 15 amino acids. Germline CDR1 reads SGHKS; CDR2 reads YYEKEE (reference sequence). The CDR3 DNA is TGTGCCAGCAGCTTGAGGACTAGCGGGGCCGGGGAGCTGTTTTTT. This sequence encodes CASSLRTSGAGELFF.

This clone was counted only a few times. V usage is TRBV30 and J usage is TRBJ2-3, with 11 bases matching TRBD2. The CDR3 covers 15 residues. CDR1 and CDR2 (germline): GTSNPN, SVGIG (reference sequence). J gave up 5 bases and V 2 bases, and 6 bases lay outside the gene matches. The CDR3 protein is CAWSSLAGDIDTQYF. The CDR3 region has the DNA TGTGCCTGGAGTTCACTAGCGGGAGATATAGATACGCAGTATTTT.

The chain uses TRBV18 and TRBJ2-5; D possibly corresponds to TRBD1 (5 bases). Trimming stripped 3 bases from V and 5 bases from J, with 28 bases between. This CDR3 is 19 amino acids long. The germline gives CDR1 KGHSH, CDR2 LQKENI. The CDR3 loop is CASSPATDRGYLSRETQYF. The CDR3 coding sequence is TGTGCCAGCTCACCGGCAACGGATAGGGGCTACCTCAGCAGGGAGACCCAGTACTTC.

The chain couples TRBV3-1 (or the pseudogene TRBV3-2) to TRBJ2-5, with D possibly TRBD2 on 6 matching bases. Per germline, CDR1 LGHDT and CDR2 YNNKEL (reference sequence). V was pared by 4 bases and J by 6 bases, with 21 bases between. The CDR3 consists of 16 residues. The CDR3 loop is CASSLPGTPVKQTQYF. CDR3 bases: TGTGCCAGCAGCCTTCCCGGGACTCCCGTTAAGCAGACCCAGTACTTC.

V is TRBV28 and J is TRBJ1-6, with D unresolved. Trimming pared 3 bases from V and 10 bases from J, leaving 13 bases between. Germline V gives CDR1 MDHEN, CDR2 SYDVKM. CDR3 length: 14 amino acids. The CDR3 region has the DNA TGTGCCAGCAGTTTCGGACGGAGGTGGTCACCCCTCCACTTT. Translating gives CASSFGRRWSPLHF. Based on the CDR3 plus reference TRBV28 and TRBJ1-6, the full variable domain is DVKVTQSSRYLVKRTGEKVFLECVQDMDHENMFWYRQDPGLGLRLIYFSYDVKMKEKGDIPEGYSVSREKKERFSLILESASTNQTSMYLCASSFGRRWSPLHFGNGTRLTVT.

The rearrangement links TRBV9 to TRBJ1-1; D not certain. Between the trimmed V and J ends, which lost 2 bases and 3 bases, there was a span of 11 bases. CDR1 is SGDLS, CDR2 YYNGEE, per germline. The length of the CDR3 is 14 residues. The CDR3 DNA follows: TGTGCCAGCAGCGTTGGGCCGATGGACACTGAAGCTTTCTTT. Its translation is CASSVGPMDTEAFF.

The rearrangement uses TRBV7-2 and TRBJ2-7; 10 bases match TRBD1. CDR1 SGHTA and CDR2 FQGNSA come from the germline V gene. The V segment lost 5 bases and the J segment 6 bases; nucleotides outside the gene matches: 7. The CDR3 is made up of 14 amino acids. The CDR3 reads CASSPGQGLSEQYF. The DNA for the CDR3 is TGTGCCAGCAGCCCGGGACAGGGGCTTAGCGAGCAGTACTTC.

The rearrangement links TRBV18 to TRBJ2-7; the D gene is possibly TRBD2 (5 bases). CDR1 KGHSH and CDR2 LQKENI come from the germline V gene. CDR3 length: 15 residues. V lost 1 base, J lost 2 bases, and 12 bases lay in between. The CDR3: CASSPQGSAAYEQYF. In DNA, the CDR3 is TGTGCCAGCTCACCACAAGGGAGCGCAGCCTACGAGCAGTACTTC.

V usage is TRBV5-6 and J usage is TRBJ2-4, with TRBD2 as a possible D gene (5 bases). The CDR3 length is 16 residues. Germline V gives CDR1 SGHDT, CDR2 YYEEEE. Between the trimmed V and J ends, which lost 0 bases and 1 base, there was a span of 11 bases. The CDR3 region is CASSLVREWAKNIQYF. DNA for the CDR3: TGTGCCAGCAGCTTGGTGAGGGAGTGGGCCAAAAACATTCAGTACTTC.

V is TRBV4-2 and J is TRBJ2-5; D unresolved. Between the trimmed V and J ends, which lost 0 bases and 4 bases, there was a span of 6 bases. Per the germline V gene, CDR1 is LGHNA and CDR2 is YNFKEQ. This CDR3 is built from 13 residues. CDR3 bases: TGTGCCAGCAGCCAAGATCGTAGAGAGACCCAGTACTTC. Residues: CASSQDRRETQYF.

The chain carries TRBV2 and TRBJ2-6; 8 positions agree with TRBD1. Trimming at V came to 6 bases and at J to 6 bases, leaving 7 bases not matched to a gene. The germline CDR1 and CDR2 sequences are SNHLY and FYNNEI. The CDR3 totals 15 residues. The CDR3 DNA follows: TGTGCCAGCAGATTAGACAGGGGTGAGGCCAACGTCCTGACTTTC. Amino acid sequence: CASRLDRGEANVLTF. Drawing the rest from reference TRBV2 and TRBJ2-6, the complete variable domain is EPEVTQTPSHQVTQMGQEVILRCVPISNHLYFYWYRQILGQKVEFLVSFYNNEISEKSEIFDDQFSVERPDGSNFTLKIRSTKLEDSAMYFCASRLDRGEANVLTFGAGSRLTVL.

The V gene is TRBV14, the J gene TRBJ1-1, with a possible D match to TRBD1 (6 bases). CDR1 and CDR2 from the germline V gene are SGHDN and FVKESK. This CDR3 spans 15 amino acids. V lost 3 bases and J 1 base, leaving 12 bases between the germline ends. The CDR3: CASSQGTYQNTEAFF. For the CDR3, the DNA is TGTGCCAGCAGCCAGGGGACATATCAGAACACTGAAGCTTTCTTT.

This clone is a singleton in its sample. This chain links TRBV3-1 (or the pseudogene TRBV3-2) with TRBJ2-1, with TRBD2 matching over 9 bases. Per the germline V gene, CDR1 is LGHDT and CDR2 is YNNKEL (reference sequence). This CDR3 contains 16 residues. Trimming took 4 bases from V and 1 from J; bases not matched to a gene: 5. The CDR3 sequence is CASSPAGGGSYNEQFF. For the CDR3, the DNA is TGTGCCAGCAGCCCGGCGGGGGGGGGTTCCTACAATGAGCAGTTCTTC.

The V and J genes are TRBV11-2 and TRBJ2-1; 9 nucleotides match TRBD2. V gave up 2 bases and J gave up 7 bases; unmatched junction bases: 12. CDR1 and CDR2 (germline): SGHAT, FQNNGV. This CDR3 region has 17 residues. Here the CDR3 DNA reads TGTGCCAGCAGCTTATACGACGGCGGGGGGGCGTGGAATGAGCAGTTCTTC. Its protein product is CASSLYDGGGAWNEQFF. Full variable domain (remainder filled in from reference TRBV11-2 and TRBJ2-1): EAGVAQSPRYKIIEKRQSVAFWCNPISGHATLYWYQQILGQGPKLLIQFQNNGVVDDSQLPKDRFSAERLKGVDSTLKIQPAKLEDSAVYLCASSLYDGGGAWNEQFFGPGTRLTVL.

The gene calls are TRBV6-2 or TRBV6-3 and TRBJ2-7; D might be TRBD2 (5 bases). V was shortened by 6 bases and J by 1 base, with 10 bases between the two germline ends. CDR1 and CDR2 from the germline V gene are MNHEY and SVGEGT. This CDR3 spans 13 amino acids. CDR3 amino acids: CASSPGESYEQYF. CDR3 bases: TGTGCCAGCAGCCCCGGGGAGTCCTACGAGCAGTACTTC.

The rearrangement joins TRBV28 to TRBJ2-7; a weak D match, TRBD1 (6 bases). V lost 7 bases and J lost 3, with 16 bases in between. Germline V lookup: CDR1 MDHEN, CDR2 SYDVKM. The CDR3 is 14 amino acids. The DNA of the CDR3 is TGTGCCAGCACCACCCCGGGCAGGGGCTACGAGCAGTACTTC. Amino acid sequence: CASTTPGRGYEQYF.

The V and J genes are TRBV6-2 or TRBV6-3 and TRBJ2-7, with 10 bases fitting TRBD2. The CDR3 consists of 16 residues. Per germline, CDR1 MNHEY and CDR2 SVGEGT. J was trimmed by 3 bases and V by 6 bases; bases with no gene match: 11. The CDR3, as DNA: TGTGCCAGCAGCCGACCTCTAGCGGGAGCTGACTACGAGCAGTACTTC. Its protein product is CASSRPLAGADYEQYF.

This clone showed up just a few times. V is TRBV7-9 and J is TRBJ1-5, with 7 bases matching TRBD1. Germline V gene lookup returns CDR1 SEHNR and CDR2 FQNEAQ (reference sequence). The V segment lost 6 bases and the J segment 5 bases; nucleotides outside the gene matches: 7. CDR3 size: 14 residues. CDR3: CASSSGTAYQPQHF. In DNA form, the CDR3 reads TGTGCCAGCAGTTCCGGGACAGCATATCAGCCCCAGCATTTT.

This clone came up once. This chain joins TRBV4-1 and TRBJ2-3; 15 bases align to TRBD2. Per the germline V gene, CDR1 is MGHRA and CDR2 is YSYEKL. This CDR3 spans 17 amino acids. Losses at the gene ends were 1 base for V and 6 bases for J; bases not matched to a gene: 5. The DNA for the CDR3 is TGCGCCAGCAGCCAAGGGACTAGCGGGGGGGCCGACGATACGCAGTATTTT. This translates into CASSQGTSGGADDTQYF.

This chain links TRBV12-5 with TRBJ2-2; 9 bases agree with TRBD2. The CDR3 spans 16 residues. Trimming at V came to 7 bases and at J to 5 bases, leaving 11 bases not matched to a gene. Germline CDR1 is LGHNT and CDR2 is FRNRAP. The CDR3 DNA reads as TGTGCTAGTGTGGGGACGGAGCTAGCGGGGACCGGGGAGCTGTTTTTT. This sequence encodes CASVGTELAGTGELFF.

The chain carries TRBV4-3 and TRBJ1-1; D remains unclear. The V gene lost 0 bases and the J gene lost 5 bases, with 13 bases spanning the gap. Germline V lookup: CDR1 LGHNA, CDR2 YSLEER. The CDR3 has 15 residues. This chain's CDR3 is CASSQDGGSGTEAFF. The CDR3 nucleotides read TGCGCCAGCAGCCAAGATGGAGGTTCGGGGACTGAAGCTTTCTTT.